This TCR beta chain was retrieved from a study of blood T cell repertoires in COVID-19. Under the authors' procedure: The assay estimated nucleated cells by amplifying reference gene primers. TCRdb keeps only in-frame clones here, not all; method: immunoSEQ multiplex PCR. Clone size and V and J calls were adopted from that table, with D and trimming inferred from the DNA. The data contain roughly 410,000 clones, 70% to 90% of them singletons. The Seattle patients, enrolled during active infection, were followed longitudinally. The sample was peripheral blood. This TCR derives from a woman between 55 and 75 years old with COVID-19, enrolled during active disease.

The CDR3 DNA sequence: TGTGCTAGTGGTTTGGGACTAGCGTCCCTAGAGACCCAGTACTTC. Amino acid sequence: CASGLGLASLETQYF. V usage is TRBV12-5 and J usage is TRBJ2-5; 8 bases fit TRBD2. This CDR3 has 15 amino acids. Germline values: CDR1 LGHNT, CDR2 FRNRAP. J gave up 4 bases and V 1 base, and 5 bases lay outside the gene matches.